This T cell receptor (beta chain) was identified during a study of blood T cell repertoires in COVID-19. With V trimmed by 9 bases and J by 5 bases, 10 bases remained unmatched. There are 14 residues in the CDR3. Germline V CDR1 and CDR2: SGHRS, YFSETQ. All enrollees were roughly 18 to 95 years old and from about two dozen US areas. Cohort allocation depended upon clinical history that participants reported. Symptom resolution, clearance, or two negative PCRs marked donors in Cohort 3 as recovered. In the original analysis: Amplification of reference gene primers provided the estimated nucleated cell counts. Clones were sequenced by immunoSEQ multiplex PCR, and TCRdb holds only the in-frame ones, with some missing. V, J and clone size were drawn from that table, and D and trimming were deduced from the DNA. The profile shows hundreds of thousands of clones, roughly 86% of them singletons.

The sequenced sample consisted of PBMCs or T cells enriched from blood (not recorded which). The chain employs TRBV5-1 and TRBJ2-1; 8 bases match TRBD2. The sequence came from a woman between 18 and 30 years old who had recovered from COVID-19. For the CDR3, the DNA is TGCGCCACCACAATAGCGGGACCGGACAATGAGCAGTTCTTC. This encodes CATTIAGPDNEQFF.